Following are 9 T cell receptor beta chains from one sample sequenced in a study of blood T cell repertoires in COVID-19. Generated by immunoSEQ multiplex PCR, the TCRdb table keeps only in-frame clones and is missing some. The sample consists of hundreds of thousands of clones, 90% of them appearing once. Sequencing was done on a sample of PBMCs or T cells enriched from blood (not recorded which). The receptors were gathered from a man under 40 who had been exposed to COVID-19.

The genes are TRBV5-1 and TRBJ1-4, with unresolved D. Trimming took off 1 base at V and 5 bases at J, with 12 bases between the two ends. Looked up from germline, CDR1 is SGHRS and CDR2 is YFSETQ. CDR3 length: 15 residues. CDR3 sequence: CASSLLGRSNEKLFF. CDR3 nucleotide sequence: TGCGCCAGCAGCTTGTTGGGCAGGTCAAATGAAAAACTGTTTTTT. The variable domain in full, with the rest retrieved from reference TRBV5-1 and TRBJ1-4, is KAGVTQTPRYLIKTRGQQVTLSCSPISGHRSVSWYQQTPGQGLQFLFEYFSETQRNKGNFPGRFSGRQFSNSRSEMNVSTLELGDSALYLCASSLLGRSNEKLFFGSGTQLSVL.

The chain uses TRBV30 and TRBJ1-5; D uncertain. The CDR3 is made up of 12 amino acids. V lost 5 bases and J lost 2, with 7 bases in between. Germline V lookup: CDR1 GTSNPN, CDR2 SVGIG (reference sequence). Here the CDR3 reads CAWAQGNQPQHF. CDR3 in DNA: TGTGCCTGGGCTCAGGGCAATCAGCCCCAGCATTTT. Based on the CDR3 plus reference TRBV30 and TRBJ1-5, the full variable domain is SQTIHQWPATLVQPVGSPLSLECTVEGTSNPNLYWYRQAAGRGLQLLFYSVGIGQISSEVPQNLSASRPQDRQFILSSKKLLLSDSGFYLCAWAQGNQPQHFGDGTRLSIL.

The gene calls are TRBV27 and TRBJ2-5, with D uncertain. The CDR3 loop spans 15 amino acids. V lost 5 bases and J lost 5, with 18 bases in between. Germline lookup yields CDR1 MNHEY and CDR2 SMNVEV (reference sequence). The CDR3 region is CASSPQPPVLETQYF. The CDR3 DNA is TGTGCCAGCAGTCCCCAACCCCCCGTACTGGAGACCCAGTACTTC.

V gene TRBV7-9 combines with J gene TRBJ2-1, with TRBD2 identical over 12 bases. Germline lookup yields CDR1 SEHNR and CDR2 FQNEAQ (reference sequence). Trimming took 4 bases from V and 8 from J; bases not matched to a gene: 9. This CDR3 has 16 residues. The CDR3 DNA follows: TGTGCCAGCAGCTCTAGAACTAGCGGGGGGTCCTATGAGCAGTTCTTC. This sequence encodes CASSSRTSGGSYEQFF.

This clone was counted a single time. The rearrangement links TRBV4-1 to TRBJ2-7, with D possibly matching TRBD1 (6 bases). Germline CDR1 and CDR2: MGHRA and YSYEKL. The CDR3 runs 17 residues. V lost 0 bases and J 0 bases, leaving 15 bases between the germline ends. For the CDR3, the DNA is TGCGCCAGCAGCCAAGATTTGGACGGGACATTCTCCTACGAGCAGTACTTC. Translation: CASSQDLDGTFSYEQYF.

The J gene is TRBJ2-1, the V gene TRBV6-5; 8 bases are a match to TRBD2. With V trimmed by 1 base and J by 7 bases, 3 bases remained unmatched. CDR3 length equals 14 residues. Germline V gene data show CDR1 as MNHEY and CDR2 as SVGAGI. The CDR3 sequence: CASSYYRGGNEQFF. In DNA form, the CDR3 reads TGTGCCAGCAGTTACTATCGGGGGGGGAATGAGCAGTTCTTC.

This chain connects TRBV14 to TRBJ1-1; D gene ambiguous. The CDR3 spans 14 residues. Trimming took 0 bases from V and 10 from J, leaving 15 bases between them. Germline V gene data show CDR1 as SGHDN and CDR2 as FVKESK. The CDR3 reads CASSQETSGVGAFF. Here the CDR3 DNA reads TGTGCCAGCAGCCAAGAGACTAGCGGAGTGGGAGCTTTCTTT.

This rearrangement joins TRBV27 to TRBJ1-4, with 8 bases matching TRBD1. This CDR3 region has 14 residues. V shed 5 bases and J 8 bases; nucleotides not matched to a gene: 7. Per germline, CDR1 MNHEY and CDR2 SMNVEV (reference sequence). Written as DNA, the CDR3 is TGTGCCAGCAGTCCAGGACAGGGAGGAGAAAAACTGTTTTTT. It specifies CASSPGQGGEKLFF.

This clone showed up just once. The chain has TRBV5-1 and TRBJ2-1; TRBD1 matches at 9 bases. Germline V gene data show CDR1 as SGHRS and CDR2 as YFSETQ. V dropped 4 bases and J dropped 4; count of bases not matched to a gene: 9. The CDR3 length is 16 residues. The CDR3 protein is CASSGTGGGRYNEQFF. CDR3 nucleotides: TGCGCCAGCAGCGGTACAGGGGGCGGTCGATACAATGAGCAGTTCTTC.